A single TCR beta chain is shown here with its context. Its antigen is as yet unknown. With 1 base clipped from V and 1 base from J, the junction kept 4 bases outside the gene matches. Germline V gene data show CDR1 as SGHTA and CDR2 as FQGNSA. CDR3 size: 17 residues. Across several immunoSEQ plates, the genomic DNA of each subset was split evenly. Profiled with immunoSEQ multiplex PCR; TCRdb holds only in-frame clones, not every one. Of about 1 million clones in the sample, 70% to 80% are singletons; the top ten hold over 1.3%. This sample was taken from a study of shared clonotypes between healthy human individuals. Study-level results: Non-shared clonotypes displayed generation probabilities falling below those of clonotypes present in all four donors.

The origin of this receptor is a man aged 18-30 years in good health. The chain couples TRBV7-2 to TRBJ2-2, with 9 bases lining up with TRBD2. Sequences were obtained from memory CD4+ T cells sorted from blood. The subset: CD45RA-negative fraction. The CDR3 spells CASSLVGSGRNTGELFF. CDR3 DNA sequence: TGTGCCAGCAGCTTAGTAGGTAGCGGGAGGAACACCGGGGAGCTGTTTTTT.